The sequence of this T cell receptor beta chain was determined in a study of cytomegalovirus exposure and HLA in healthy donors. Study-level results: A later analysis linked a missense variant in DCLRE1C to the trimming of TCR beta V and J genes.

Healthy bone marrow donors made up the donors. Despite likely unrecorded immune exposures, the donors were nominally healthy at the time of sampling. 13 Jbeta primers and 60 Vbeta primers were used for the PCR. Sequenced by immunoSEQ multiplex PCR; TCRdb stores in-frame clones only, minus some. The sample carries roughly 200,000 clones, 79% recorded once. Trimming stripped 2 bases from V and 3 bases from J, with 8 bases between. CDR3 size: 14 residues. Germline V gene lookup returns CDR1 SNHLY and CDR2 FYNNEI. Points on this clone: Its antigen remains unidentified.

This clonotype originated in a woman in her thirties in good health and CMV-seropositive. The source material was PBMCs. The J gene is TRBJ1-5, the V gene TRBV2, with D possibly TRBD1 on 5 matching bases. The CDR3 sequence: CASSENRNNQPQHF. CDR3 DNA sequence: TGTGCCAGCAGTGAAAACAGGAACAATCAGCCCCAGCATTTT.